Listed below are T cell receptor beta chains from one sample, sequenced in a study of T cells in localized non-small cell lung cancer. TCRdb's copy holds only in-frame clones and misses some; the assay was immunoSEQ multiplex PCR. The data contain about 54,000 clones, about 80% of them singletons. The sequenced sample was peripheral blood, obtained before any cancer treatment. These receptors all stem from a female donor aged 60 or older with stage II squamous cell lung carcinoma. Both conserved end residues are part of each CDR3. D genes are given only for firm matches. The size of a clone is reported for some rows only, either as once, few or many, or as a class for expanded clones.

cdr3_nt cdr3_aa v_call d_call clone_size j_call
TGTGCCAGCAGCCAAGACCAACAGGGGGCTCGTGGCGGCTACACCTTC CASSQDQQGARGGYTF TRBV14 TRBD1 - TRBJ1-2
TGTGCCAGCCCCGGACAGGGGAACGAGCAGTACTTC CASPGQGNEQYF TRBV6-4 TRBD1 - TRBJ2-7
TGTGCCAGTAGTATAATATACAAGGGGAGAGACACTGAAGCTTTCTTT CASSIIYKGRDTEAFF TRBV19 - - TRBJ1-1
TGTGCCAGCAGCTTTAAGGAGGACTATGGCTACACCTTC CASSFKEDYGYTF TRBV11-1 - few TRBJ1-2
TGTGCCAGCAGCTCCAGCCCGGGACTGACCAATTCACCCCTCCACTTT CASSSSPGLTNSPLHF TRBV11-2 - - TRBJ1-6
TGCGCCAGCAGCTTGACAGGGGGCTCGGTAAGAGATACGCAGTATTTT CASSLTGGSVRDTQYF TRBV5-1 TRBD1 few TRBJ2-3
TGTGCCAGTAGGATGAGGTTGGGACAGGGATTTGATCAGCCCCAGCATTTT CASRMRLGQGFDQPQHF TRBV19 TRBD1 - TRBJ1-5
TGTGCCAGTACTACAGGGGGCGTGGGCAATCAGCCCCAGCATTTT CASTTGGVGNQPQHF TRBV19 TRBD1 - TRBJ1-5
TGTGCCAGCAGCGCGGGACCGACAGGGGGCATCACAGATACGCAGTATTTT CASSAGPTGGITDTQYF TRBV9 TRBD1 once TRBJ2-3
TGCGCCAGCAGCCAAGATACAGGGACTAGCACAGATACGCAGTATTTT CASSQDTGTSTDTQYF TRBV4-3 - - TRBJ2-3
TGTGCCAGCAAATTAGACGGGACGGGCAATCAGCCCCAGCATTTT CASKLDGTGNQPQHF TRBV6-6 - - TRBJ1-5
TGCGCCAGCAGCTCCTCGAATAGCGGGGGGCTAAACAATGAGCAGTTCTTC CASSSSNSGGLNNEQFF TRBV5-1 TRBD2 - TRBJ2-1
TGTGCCAGCAGTGCGGGGGGGCTTGCTAATGAAAAACTGTTTTTT CASSAGGLANEKLFF TRBV2 - - TRBJ1-4
TGCGCCAGCAGTCCAGGACAGGGGGCAACTAATGAAAAACTGTTTTTT CASSPGQGATNEKLFF TRBV4-1 TRBD1 - TRBJ1-4
TGTGCCAGCAGTGTGGAGGGGGAGTGGGGCAAAAACATTCAGTACTTC CASSVEGEWGKNIQYF TRBV28 - - TRBJ2-4
TGTGCCAGCAGCAGGACTAGCGGGGGGGAGGAGACCCAGTACTTC CASSRTSGGEETQYF TRBV7-8 TRBD2 once TRBJ2-5
TGTGCCAGCAGCTCTAGCGGGGGGACCCACAATGAGCAGTTCTTC CASSSSGGTHNEQFF TRBV7-3 TRBD2 - TRBJ2-1
TGTGCCAGCTCCCCCCTAGGGGCAACTAATGAAAAACTGTTTTTT CASSPLGATNEKLFF TRBV18 - - TRBJ1-4
TGTGCCAGCATGGACACCTCCTGGAATGAGGAGCAGTTCTTC CASMDTSWNEEQFF TRBV2 - once TRBJ2-1
TGTGCCAGCAGCTTAGTGGCAGGGATCGGCATTCAGTACTTC CASSLVAGIGIQYF TRBV7-3 - few TRBJ2-4
TGTGCCAGCAGCCAATCCGATGGGGACAACTACGAGCAGTACTTC CASSQSDGDNYEQYF TRBV16 - - TRBJ2-7
TGTGCCAGCAGCCCCCTGACTAGCGGGGGGGCGGAACAGTTCTTC CASSPLTSGGAEQFF TRBV6-5 TRBD2 - TRBJ2-1
TGTGCCAGCAGTGAAGGGACAGACTATGGCTACACCTTC CASSEGTDYGYTF TRBV2 - - TRBJ1-2
TGTGCCAGCAGCTTGGCTCCAGCCAGGGGTGAAGCTTTCTTT CASSLAPARGEAFF TRBV7-2 - - TRBJ1-1
TGTGCCAGCAGACAGGGACTAGCGATGGACAATGAGCAGTTCTTC CASRQGLAMDNEQFF TRBV28 TRBD2 once TRBJ2-1
TGTGCCAGCAGCTGGGAGGGTGGGGCTTTCTTT CASSWEGGAFF TRBV7-9 - - TRBJ1-1
TGTGCCAGTAGTCTGAAAATAGCGCACTCGCAGTTCTTC CASSLKIAHSQFF TRBV19 - - TRBJ2-1
TGTGCCAGCATGGAATTAGGTTCCGGGGAGCTGTTTTTT CASMELGSGELFF TRBV7-9 - - TRBJ2-2
TGTGCCAGCAGCCCCGGACAGAACACTGAAGCTTTCTTT CASSPGQNTEAFF TRBV7-9 - - TRBJ1-1
TGCGCCAGCAGCCAAGGGCCCGGGGCAGGGGGGAGCGAGCAGTACTTC CASSQGPGAGGSEQYF TRBV4-1 - - TRBJ2-7
TGCGCCAGCAGCTCGACCCGGGACAAGGTCCATTTT CASSSTRDKVHF TRBV5-1 - - TRBJ2-3
TGTGCCAGCAGCTTGTCCGGGAGGTATGGCTACACCTTC CASSLSGRYGYTF TRBV5-8 - - TRBJ1-2
TGTGCCAGCAGCTTAAAACTAGGGCAGGGGGCCTCCGGGGAGCTGTTTTTT CASSLKLGQGASGELFF TRBV7-3 TRBD1 once TRBJ2-2
TGTGCCAGCAGTTACGGGCCCTCCACTGAAGCTTTCTTT CASSYGPSTEAFF TRBV6-5 - - TRBJ1-1
TGTGCCATCGAGACTAGCGGGGTTTACGAGCAGTACTTC CAIETSGVYEQYF TRBV2 TRBD2 - TRBJ2-7
TGTGCCACCAGCAGAGAAGCGGGATTCCAAGAGACCCAGTACTTC CATSREAGFQETQYF TRBV15 TRBD2 - TRBJ2-5
TGTGCCAGCAGTAAGGGTAGGGGCACAGATACGCAGTATTTT CASSKGRGTDTQYF TRBV6-5 - - TRBJ2-3
TGTGCCAGCAGCTCCGACAGCTCTGGAAACACCATATATTTT CASSSDSSGNTIYF TRBV7-2 - once TRBJ1-3
TGTGCTAGTGGTTACGGAAACACCATATATTTT CASGYGNTIYF TRBV12-5 - - TRBJ1-3
TGTGCCAGCACCGGGACGGGGGGCACCGGGGAGCTGTTTTTT CASTGTGGTGELFF TRBV25-1 TRBD2 - TRBJ2-2
TGTGCCAGCAGCAGTGAACAGCCAAATCAGCCCCAGCATTTT CASSSEQPNQPQHF TRBV25-1 - - TRBJ1-5
TGTGCCAGCAGCTCCTCTGACAGGATCTATGGCTACACCTTC CASSSSDRIYGYTF TRBV7-3 - - TRBJ1-2
TGTGCCAGCACCCCCGGGAGATCCTACAATGAGCAGTTCTTC CASTPGRSYNEQFF TRBV13 - - TRBJ2-1
TGTGCCAGCAGTTCAGGCAGAACAAATTCACCCCTCCACTTT CASSSGRTNSPLHF TRBV6-6 - - TRBJ1-6
TGCGCCAGCAGCTTTGGGGACACTGAAGCTTTCTTT CASSFGDTEAFF TRBV5-1 - few TRBJ1-1
TGTGCCAGCAGCCTGACAGGGACGAACACCGGGGAGCTGTTTTTT CASSLTGTNTGELFF TRBV5-8 TRBD1 - TRBJ2-2
TGTGCCAGCTCACCCCCTGGACTAGCGGGGGGGCAGATACACTATTTT CASSPPGLAGGQIHYF TRBV18 TRBD2 few TRBJ2-3
TGTGCCATCAGTCCTAGCGGGGGCCTCTCCTACAATGAGCAGTTCTTC CAISPSGGLSYNEQFF TRBV10-3 TRBD2 - TRBJ2-1
TGCGCCAGCAGCCAAGATACGGGCGGCGGTGAGACCCAGTACTTC CASSQDTGGGETQYF TRBV4-1 - once TRBJ2-5
TGTGCCACCAGCAGGGAACCCCGGGACGGCAAAAACATTCAGTACTTC CATSREPRDGKNIQYF TRBV15 - - TRBJ2-4